This is a list of T cell receptor beta chains from one sample in a study of blood T cell repertoires in COVID-19. The data were produced by immunoSEQ multiplex PCR, yet TCRdb's version contains in-frame clones alone and is incomplete. The data hold 55,000 to 70,000 clones, with roughly 82% observed a single time. Sequencing was done on a sample of peripheral blood. The receptors were sampled from a woman aged 55 to 70 with acute or convalescent COVID-19. Both conserved end residues are part of each CDR3. Each record gives: V gene, clone size, J gene, D gene, CDR3 protein, CDR3 DNA. A D gene is named only where the DNA matches it firmly. Size is omitted from some rows. Given values are once, few, many or a class for expanded clones.

V: TRBV18
size: NA
J: TRBJ2-1
D: TRBD2
CDR3: CASSPPVSGHEQFF
DNA: TGTGCCAGCTCACCACCCGTTAGCGGGCATGAGCAGTTCTTC

V: TRBV5-1
size: NA
J: TRBJ1-4
D: NA
CDR3: CASAAGNSGEKLFF
DNA: TGCGCCAGCGCCGCAGGGAACTCAGGTGAAAAACTGTTTTTT

V: TRBV7-9
size: NA
J: TRBJ1-1
D: NA
CDR3: CATLSSGAEAFF
DNA: TGTGCCACCCTCAGTAGCGGCGCTGAAGCTTTCTTT

V: TRBV3-1/TRBV3-2
size: NA
J: TRBJ1-6
D: NA
CDR3: CASSQDPLTGSPLHF
DNA: TGTGCCAGCAGCCAAGACCCCCTAACAGGTTCACCCCTCCACTTT

V: TRBV11-2
size: NA
J: TRBJ2-7
D: TRBD1
CDR3: CASRPLGRRTGRGSYEQYF
DNA: TGTGCCAGCAGGCCCTTAGGAAGGAGGACAGGCCGAGGGAGCTACGAGCAGTACTTC

V: TRBV29-1
size: NA
J: TRBJ1-1
D: NA
CDR3: CTASWGRGSEAFF
DNA: TGCACCGCGAGTTGGGGGCGCGGGTCTGAAGCTTTCTTT

V: TRBV10-3
size: few
J: TRBJ1-1
D: TRBD1
CDR3: CAIKDRAEAEAFF
DNA: TGTGCCATCAAAGACAGGGCGGAGGCTGAAGCTTTCTTT

V: TRBV20-1
size: NA
J: TRBJ1-3
D: NA
CDR3: CSASSGLWGNTIYF
DNA: TGCAGTGCTAGTTCAGGATTGTGGGGAAACACCATATATTTT

V: TRBV5-1
size: NA
J: TRBJ1-4
D: NA
CDR3: CASSFESTNEKLFF
DNA: TGCGCCAGCAGCTTTGAGTCAACTAATGAAAAACTGTTTTTT

V: TRBV12-2
size: NA
J: TRBJ1-2
D: NA
CDR3: CASRFVQGIGYTF
DNA: TGTGCAAGTCGCTTCGTACAGGGGATTGGCTACACCTTC

V: TRBV5-4
size: NA
J: TRBJ1-1
D: NA
CDR3: CASSSPPDTEAFF
DNA: TGTGCCAGCAGCTCACCACCAGACACTGAAGCTTTCTTT

V: TRBV10-3
size: NA
J: TRBJ1-1
D: NA
CDR3: CAINQGSDTEAFF
DNA: TGTGCCATCAACCAGGGAAGTGACACTGAAGCTTTCTTT

V: TRBV5-4
size: NA
J: TRBJ1-2
D: NA
CDR3: CASSLDSGRTYGYTF
DNA: TGTGCCAGCAGCTTGGACAGCGGACGGACCTATGGCTACACCTTC

V: TRBV12-3/TRBV12-4
size: NA
J: TRBJ1-3
D: NA
CDR3: CASRSAGNTIYF
DNA: TGTGCCAGCAGATCGGCTGGAAACACCATATATTTT

V: TRBV27
size: NA
J: TRBJ2-2
D: NA
CDR3: CASSLRGELFF
DNA: TGTGCCAGCAGTTTACGGGGGGAGCTGTTTTTT

V: TRBV20-1
size: NA
J: TRBJ1-4
D: NA
CDR3: CSVRVGEKLFF
DNA: TGCAGTGTTCGGGTCGGTGAAAAACTGTTTTTT

V: TRBV10-3
size: NA
J: TRBJ2-1
D: NA
CDR3: CAISETDNEQFF
DNA: TGTGCCATCAGTGAGACAGACAATGAGCAGTTCTTC

V: TRBV27
size: NA
J: TRBJ2-3
D: TRBD2
CDR3: CASSFRLAGTDTQYF
DNA: TGTGCCAGCAGTTTTCGACTAGCGGGCACAGATACGCAGTATTTT

V: TRBV3-1/TRBV3-2
size: NA
J: TRBJ1-5
D: NA
CDR3: CASSQWGGPQHF
DNA: TGTGCCAGCAGCCAATGGGGAGGGCCCCAGCATTTT

V: TRBV19
size: NA
J: TRBJ1-5
D: NA
CDR3: CASSIQGWDQPQHF
DNA: TGTGCCAGTAGTATTCAGGGGTGGGATCAGCCCCAGCATTTT

V: TRBV12-3/TRBV12-4
size: NA
J: TRBJ1-3
D: NA
CDR3: CASTNLQGNTIYF
DNA: TGTGCCAGCACCAACCTACAGGGAAACACCATATATTTT

V: TRBV27
size: NA
J: TRBJ1-1
D: NA
CDR3: CASSFSRATEAFF
DNA: TGTGCCAGCAGTTTCTCCAGGGCTACTGAAGCTTTCTTT

V: TRBV9
size: NA
J: TRBJ2-1
D: TRBD2
CDR3: CASSVGSGDYNEQFF
DNA: TGTGCCAGCAGCGTAGGAAGCGGGGACTACAATGAGCAGTTCTTC

V: TRBV25-1
size: NA
J: TRBJ2-2
D: TRBD2
CDR3: CASSDRTSLGELFF
DNA: TGTGCCAGCAGTGATCGGACTAGTCTTGGGGAGCTGTTTTTT

V: TRBV27
size: NA
J: TRBJ2-7
D: NA
CDR3: CASERRAGEQYF
DNA: TGTGCCAGCGAGAGGAGGGCGGGCGAGCAGTACTTC

V: TRBV6-5
size: NA
J: TRBJ1-1
D: NA
CDR3: CASSYSRTPHTEAFF
DNA: TGTGCCAGCAGTTACTCTAGGACACCACACACTGAAGCTTTCTTT

V: TRBV7-3
size: NA
J: TRBJ2-1
D: TRBD2
CDR3: CASSLSGGNEQFF
DNA: TGTGCCAGCAGCCTTAGCGGGGGGAACGAGCAGTTCTTC

V: TRBV10-3
size: NA
J: TRBJ2-7
D: NA
CDR3: CAIREWGEGHEQYF
DNA: TGTGCCATCAGGGAGTGGGGTGAGGGTCACGAGCAGTACTTC

V: TRBV19
size: NA
J: TRBJ1-4
D: NA
CDR3: CASSTPGWYEKLFF
DNA: TGTGCCAGTAGTACTCCAGGGTGGTATGAAAAACTGTTTTTT

V: TRBV9
size: few
J: TRBJ1-4
D: NA
CDR3: CASSVVPGEKLFF
DNA: TGTGCCAGCAGCGTAGTCCCGGGAGAAAAACTGTTTTTT